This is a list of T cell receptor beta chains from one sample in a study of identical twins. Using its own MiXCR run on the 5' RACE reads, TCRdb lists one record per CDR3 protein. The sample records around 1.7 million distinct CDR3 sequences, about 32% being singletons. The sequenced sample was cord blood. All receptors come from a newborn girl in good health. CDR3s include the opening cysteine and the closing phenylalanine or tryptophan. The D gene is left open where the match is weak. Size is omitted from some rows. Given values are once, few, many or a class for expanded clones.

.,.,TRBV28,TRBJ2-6,CASSPYRAGANVLTF,TGTGCCAGCAGTCCTTACAGGGCCGGGGCCAACGTCCTGACTTTC
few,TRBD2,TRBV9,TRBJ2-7,CASSVGIAGVPYEQYF,TGTGCCAGCAGCGTAGGGATAGCGGGGGTTCCCTACGAGCAGTACTTC
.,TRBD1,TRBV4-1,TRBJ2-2,CASSQDPDRAGELFF,TGCGCCAGCAGCCAAGACCCCGACAGGGCCGGGGAGCTGTTTTTT
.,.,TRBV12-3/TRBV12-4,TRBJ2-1,CASSLRRTGDNEQFF,TGTGCCAGCAGCCTCAGGAGGACGGGAGACAATGAGCAGTTCTTC
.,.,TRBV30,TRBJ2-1,CAWSITGLQETQFF,TGTGCCTGGAGTATCACAGGACTCCAAGAGACCCAGTTCTTC
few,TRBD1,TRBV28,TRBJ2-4,CASSTGGESKNIQYF,TGTGCCAGCAGTACAGGGGGCGAGTCCAAAAACATTCAGTACTTC
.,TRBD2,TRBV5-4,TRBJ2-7,CASSSYSGSNNEQYF,TGTGCCAGCAGCTCATATAGCGGGAGCAACAATGAGCAGTACTTC
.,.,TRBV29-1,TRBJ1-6,CSVARGRHSPLHF,TGCAGCGTTGCCCGTGGGAGGCATTCACCCCTCCACTTT
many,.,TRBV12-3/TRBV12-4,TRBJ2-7,CASSSRTASDYEQYF,TGTGCCAGCAGTTCACGGACAGCTAGCGACTACGAGCAGTACTTC
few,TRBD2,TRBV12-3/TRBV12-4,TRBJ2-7,CASTNAGTSGSYEQYF,TGTGCCAGCACCAACGCCGGGACTAGCGGTTCCTACGAGCAGTACTTC